The T cell receptor (beta chain) described here comes from a study of Ad26.COV2.S vaccination and SARS-CoV-2 variants. Study-wide context: Once, or twice with 56 days between doses, Ad26.COV2.S was given intramuscularly. Whole-study findings and limits: Spike-specific TCR breadth ran higher among vaccine recipients than placebo recipients.

Here immunoSEQ multiplex PCR was the method, and the copy in TCRdb shows in-frame clones only, minus some. The sample consists of about 480,000 clones, 87% of them appearing once. With regard to this clone: What it recognizes is unknown.

The V gene's germline CDR1 is MNHEY and CDR2 SVGAGI. Trimming left V 6 bases short and J 5 bases short, with 13 bases between. The CDR3 is 13 amino acids. Stated treatment: 15 to 20 received Ad26.COV2.S at low or high dose, single or two shots; several received placebo; per-sample allocation not given. Collection of samples fell on day 63 after the first vaccine or placebo injection. The vaccine antigen was prefusion-stabilized Wuhan SARS-CoV-2 spike. The genes are TRBV6-5 and TRBJ1-2; TRBD1 is a possible D gene (6 bases). The receptor's source is a person aged 18-60 years who received the Ad26.COV2.S COVID-19 vaccine or a placebo. The sample here was peripheral blood, taken in a trial of Ad26.COV2.S vaccine versus placebo. Written as DNA, the CDR3 is TGTGCCAGCAGCCCGGACAGAAGATATGGCTACACCTTC. This sequence encodes CASSPDRRYGYTF.